The text below deals with one TCR beta chain. The source of the sample is a study of technical replicates of blood from several donors. CDR1 and CDR2 from the germline V gene are SNHLY and FYNNEI. CDR3 length: 13 residues. Only in-frame clones appear in the TCRdb table, and some are missing; sequencing was by immunoSEQ multiplex PCR. The table lists roughly 60,000 clones, about 95% of them singletons. The V gene is TRBV2, the J gene TRBJ2-2; D might be TRBD2 (5 bases). The receptor was derived from a human donor in good health. Some clones in this sample may be carry-over from other donors' samples. The specimen sequenced was PBMCs. CDR3 loop: CSSSGENTGELFF. The CDR3 nucleotides are TGTTCCTCTTCCGGGGAGAACACCGGGGAGCTGTTTTTT. Looking up the rest from reference TRBV2 and TRBJ2-2 gives the full variable domain: EPEVTQTPSHQVTQMGQEVILRCVPISNHLYFYWYRQILGQKVEFLVSFYNNEISEKSEIFDDQFSVERPDGSNFTLKIRSTKLEDSAMYFCSSSGENTGELFFGEGSRLTVL.